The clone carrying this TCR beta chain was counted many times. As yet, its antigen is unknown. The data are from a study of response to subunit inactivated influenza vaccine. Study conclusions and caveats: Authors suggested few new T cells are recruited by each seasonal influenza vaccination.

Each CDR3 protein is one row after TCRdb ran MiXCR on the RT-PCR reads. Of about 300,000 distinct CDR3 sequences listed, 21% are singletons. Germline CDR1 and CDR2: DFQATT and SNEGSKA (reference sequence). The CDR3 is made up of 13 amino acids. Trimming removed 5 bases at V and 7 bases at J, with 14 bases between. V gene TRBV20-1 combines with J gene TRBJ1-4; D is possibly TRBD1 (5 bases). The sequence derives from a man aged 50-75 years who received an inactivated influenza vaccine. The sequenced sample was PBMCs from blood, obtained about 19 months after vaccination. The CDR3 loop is CSAEDRGGEKLFF. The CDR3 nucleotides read TGCAGTGCTGAAGACAGAGGAGGTGAAAAACTGTTTTTT.